Shown below are 32 T cell receptor beta chains from a single sample sequenced in a study of blood T cell repertoires in COVID-19. Sequencing was performed with immunoSEQ multiplex PCR; in TCRdb, only in-frame clones are kept and a portion is missing. The sample consists of under 35,000 clones, around 90% of them appearing once. The sequenced material came from peripheral blood. The receptors here all came from a woman aged 45-59 years with active COVID-19.

The rearrangement joins TRBV5-6 to TRBJ1-4, with a possible D match to TRBD1 (6 bases). The V end was cut by 2 bases, the J end by 6 bases, with 11 bases between. From germline, CDR1 is SGHDT and CDR2 YYEEEE. The CDR3 length is 14 residues. The CDR3 coding sequence is TGTGCCAGCAGCTTTGACAGGCTGGATGAAAAACTGTTTTTT. It yields the protein CASSFDRLDEKLFF.

The chain couples TRBV9 to TRBJ2-2; no clear D. Between the trimmed V and J ends, which lost 4 bases and 7 bases, there was a span of 17 bases. This CDR3 contains 15 residues. CDR1 SGDLS and CDR2 YYNGEE come from the germline V gene. CDR3 protein: CASSPRLPRHGELFF. DNA for the CDR3: TGTGCCAGCAGCCCCCGACTCCCCCGCCACGGGGAGCTGTTTTTT.

In its sample, this clone was seen a few times. V usage is TRBV19 and J usage is TRBJ1-1; 8 bases line up with TRBD1. The CDR3 is made up of 15 amino acids. The ends lost 4 bases at V and 1 base at J; junction bases unmatched: 5. CDR1 LNHDA and CDR2 SQIVND come from the germline V gene (reference sequence). The CDR3 DNA sequence: TGTGCCAGTAGTAGCCCGGGACAGGCGAACACTGAAGCTTTCTTT. Protein: CASSSPGQANTEAFF.

The chain recombines TRBV11-3 with TRBJ2-1, with 12 bases lining up with TRBD2. V shed 4 bases and J 6 bases; nucleotides not matched to a gene: 4. The germline V gene encodes CDR1 SGHNT and CDR2 YENEEA. CDR3 length: 15 amino acids. The CDR3 DNA follows: TGTGCCAGCAGCTCGCGACTAGCGGGGGTCAATGAGCAGTTCTTC. It specifies CASSSRLAGVNEQFF.

V is TRBV19 and J is TRBJ1-1, with D maybe TRBD1 (6 bases). Trimming removed 3 bases at V and 1 base at J, with 12 bases between. Germline V lookup: CDR1 LNHDA, CDR2 SQIVND (reference sequence). The CDR3 is made up of 15 amino acids. CDR3 residues: CASSIWTATNTEAFF. CDR3 DNA: TGTGCCAGTAGTATCTGGACAGCCACGAACACTGAAGCTTTCTTT. The full variable domain, with the rest looked up from reference TRBV19 and TRBJ1-1, is DGGITQSPKYLFRKEGQNVTLSCEQNLNHDAMYWYRQDPGQGLRLIYYSQIVNDFQKGDIAEGYSVSREKKESFPLTVTSAQKNPTAFYLCASSIWTATNTEAFFGQGTRLTVV.

The chain combines TRBV5-1 with TRBJ2-1, with 12 bases aligning to TRBD2. With V trimmed by 2 bases and J by 7 bases, 10 bases remained unmatched. Germline CDR1 and CDR2: SGHRS and YFSETQ. The CDR3 is 17 amino acids. This CDR3 is CASSFGLAGGPRNEQFF. CDR3 bases: TGCGCCAGCAGCTTCGGGCTAGCGGGAGGGCCTAGAAATGAGCAGTTCTTC.

In this sample, this clone turned up once. V gene TRBV5-6 combines with J gene TRBJ1-2, with D perhaps matching TRBD1 (6 bases). Trimming shortened V by 0 bases and J by 8 bases, and 11 bases separated the two germline ends. Germline values: CDR1 SGHDT, CDR2 YYEEEE. The CDR3 runs 13 residues. The CDR3 sequence is CASSLVQGKGYTF. CDR3 coding DNA: TGTGCCAGCAGCTTGGTACAGGGTAAAGGCTACACCTTC.

This chain joins TRBV6-6 and TRBJ2-1; D is possibly TRBD1 (5 bases). Trimming took 2 bases from V and 6 from J, leaving 11 bases between them. This CDR3 has 14 amino acids. Germline V gene data show CDR1 as MNHNY and CDR2 as SVGAGI (reference sequence). As DNA, the CDR3 is TGTGCCAGCAGTTACGGAGCTAGGGGCAATGAGCAGTTCTTC. It specifies CASSYGARGNEQFF.

The chain carries TRBV7-9 and TRBJ2-1; TRBD2 aligns across 12 bases. CDR1 and CDR2 from the germline V gene are SEHNR and FQNEAQ (reference sequence). The CDR3 has 15 amino acids. The V segment lost 5 bases and the J segment 8 bases; nucleotides outside the gene matches: 7. CDR3 coding DNA: TGTGCCAGCAGCCACCGACTAGCGGGAGTCTATGAGCAGTTCTTC. This encodes CASSHRLAGVYEQFF.

This chain links TRBV18 with TRBJ1-1; no reliable D call. V dropped 5 bases and J dropped 3 bases, with 10 bases sitting between them. Germline V gives CDR1 KGHSH, CDR2 LQKENI. The CDR3 totals 13 residues. The CDR3 reads CASSGYEDTEAFF. DNA of the CDR3: TGTGCCAGCTCAGGTTACGAGGACACTGAAGCTTTCTTT.

The chain employs TRBV3-1 (or the pseudogene TRBV3-2) and TRBJ1-1, with a possible D match to TRBD1 (5 bases). The CDR3 spans 14 residues. Germline assignment: CDR1 LGHDT and CDR2 YNNKEL (reference sequence). V lost 0 bases to trimming and J lost 1 base, with 6 bases between them. CDR3 nucleotides: TGTGCCAGCAGCCAAGACGACAGGAACACTGAAGCTTTCTTT. This gives the protein CASSQDDRNTEAFF.

This chain links TRBV12-2 with TRBJ2-7; TRBD1 is the table's D call, not checked against the DNA. TRBV12-2 is a listed pseudogene. The CDR3 has 16 amino acids. For the CDR3, the DNA is TGTGCAAGTCGCTTAGGGGCCGGGACAGGGGGCTACGAGCAGTACTTC. Amino acids: CASRLGAGTGGYEQYF.

The chain is built from TRBV5-4 and TRBJ2-7, with 11 bases aligning to TRBD2. CDR3 size: 16 residues. The V gene end was trimmed by 4 bases and the J gene end by 0 bases; junction bases not matched to a gene: 6. Germline V gene data show CDR1 as SGHNT and CDR2 as YYREEE (reference sequence). The CDR3 region is CASSVTSGSYSYEQYF. As DNA, the CDR3 is TGTGCCAGCAGCGTCACTAGCGGGAGCTACTCCTACGAGCAGTACTTC.

This chain links TRBV7-2 with TRBJ2-3, with 10 bases aligning to TRBD2. The CDR3 length is 15 residues. The junction had 5 bases not matched to a gene; V was cut back by 5 bases and J by 3 bases. CDR1 and CDR2 from the germline V gene are SGHTA and FQGNSA. Here the CDR3 reads CASSLGLAATDTQYF. The CDR3 DNA follows: TGTGCCAGCAGCCTAGGACTAGCGGCTACAGATACGCAGTATTTT.

The CDR3 reads CASSLDGRSTEAFF. CDR3 sequence (DNA): TGTGCCAGCAGTTTAGACGGGAGGAGCACTGAAGCTTTCTTT. The V gene is TRBV27, the J gene TRBJ1-1; no reliable D call. The germline gives CDR1 MNHEY, CDR2 SMNVEV (reference sequence). This CDR3 has 14 residues. V dropped 2 bases and J dropped 4 bases, with 11 bases sitting between them.

The chain uses TRBV5-1 and TRBJ2-1; 8 nucleotides agree with TRBD1. The CDR3 covers 16 residues. From germline, CDR1 is SGHRS and CDR2 YFSETQ. V shed 4 bases and J 6 bases; nucleotides not matched to a gene: 12. The CDR3 nucleotides read TGCGCCAGCAGCGGCTTTACAGGGGGATTGTTCAATGAGCAGTTCTTC. It specifies CASSGFTGGLFNEQFF.

The CDR3 loop reads CASSPTSGRSGQETQYF. CDR3 nucleotides: TGTGCCAGCAGCCCGACTAGCGGGAGGTCGGGCCAAGAGACCCAGTACTTC. This chain connects TRBV7-9 to TRBJ2-5; 13 bases align to TRBD2. V gave up 5 bases and J gave up 1 base; unmatched junction bases: 7. The CDR3 spans 17 residues. Germline V CDR1 and CDR2: SEHNR, FQNEAQ (reference sequence).

A single count supports this clone. The chain recombines TRBV28 with TRBJ1-2, with no clear D. Germline CDR1 is MDHEN and CDR2 is SYDVKM. The V gene lost 6 bases and the J gene lost 4 bases, with 24 bases spanning the gap. The CDR3 covers 17 residues. The CDR3 loop is CASRFRETGSRSYGYTF. The CDR3 coding sequence is TGTGCCAGCAGATTCCGGGAGACTGGGAGCCGCAGCTATGGCTACACCTTC.

The chain has TRBV5-1 and TRBJ2-1; D perhaps matches TRBD2 (5 bases). V was cut by 0 bases and J by 5 bases, with 15 bases left in between. Germline CDR1 and CDR2: SGHRS and YFSETQ. CDR3 length: 16 residues. The CDR3 spells CASSLVQTLLDNEQFF. The CDR3, as DNA: TGCGCCAGCAGCTTGGTACAGACCTTACTAGACAATGAGCAGTTCTTC.

The chain combines TRBV4-2 with TRBJ1-1, with 7 bases identical to TRBD1. V lost 1 base, J lost 1 base, and 6 bases stayed unmatched. This CDR3 region has 16 residues. Per the germline V gene, CDR1 is LGHNA and CDR2 is YNFKEQ. CDR3: CASSQVRGTANTEAFF. The CDR3 nucleotides are TGTGCCAGCAGCCAAGTTCGAGGGACAGCGAACACTGAAGCTTTCTTT.

This clone was observed a single time. This rearrangement joins TRBV7-9 to TRBJ2-7; 9 positions agree with TRBD1. The V gene's germline CDR1 is SEHNR and CDR2 FQNEAQ (reference sequence). This CDR3 spans 17 amino acids. With 1 base clipped from V and 4 bases from J, the junction kept 11 bases outside the gene matches. The DNA for the CDR3 is TGTGCCAGCAGCTTAGTGCCGTACGGGGACAGGGAGTACGAGCAGTACTTC. Translated, it gives CASSLVPYGDREYEQYF.

About this clone: Other DNA sequences in this sample translate to the same CDR3. This chain joins TRBV19 and TRBJ2-7; weak D call: TRBD2 (6 bases). The CDR3 runs 15 residues. CDR1 and CDR2 (germline): LNHDA, SQIVND (reference sequence). The V end was cut by 3 bases, the J end by 0 bases, with 12 bases between. The CDR3 nucleotides are TGTGCCAGTAGTATTGGGCAGGGACTCTCCTACGAGCAGTACTTC. It specifies CASSIGQGLSYEQYF.

The chain employs TRBV2 and TRBJ2-1; D is unresolved. Germline values: CDR1 SNHLY, CDR2 FYNNEI. CDR3 length: 15 residues. V lost 2 bases and J lost 4, with 12 bases in between. CDR3 protein: CASSEMEMLYNEQFF. The CDR3 DNA reads TGTGCCAGCAGTGAAATGGAGATGTTATACAATGAGCAGTTCTTC.

This clone was seen a handful of times. V and J are TRBV4-1 and TRBJ2-7, with D possibly TRBD2 on 5 matching bases. CDR3 length equals 13 residues. Germline CDR1 reads MGHRA; CDR2 reads YSYEKL. V was pared by 3 bases and J by 3 bases, with 9 bases between. CDR3 residues: CASSHPGGYEQYF. In DNA form, the CDR3 reads TGCGCCAGCAGCCACCCCGGAGGCTACGAGCAGTACTTC.

The sample holds a few counts of this clone. The DNA for the CDR3 is TGCGCCAGCAGTGATGGTACAGGCAATCAGCCCCAGCATTTT. Protein sequence: CASSDGTGNQPQHF. The chain links TRBV10-1 to TRBJ1-5; the D is unclear. The germline V gene encodes CDR1 WNHNN and CDR2 SYGVQD (reference sequence). The CDR3 length is 14 residues. The V gene lost 3 bases and the J gene lost 2 bases, with 8 bases spanning the gap.

This chain links TRBV5-1 with TRBJ2-1; 10 nucleotides match TRBD1. CDR1 is SGHRS and CDR2 is YFSETQ in the germline V gene. The ends lost 5 bases at V and 2 bases at J; junction bases unmatched: 4. The CDR3 spans 15 residues. The CDR3 coding sequence is TGCGCCAGCAGGGCGACAGGGGGCACCTACAATGAGCAGTTCTTC. It is translated as CASRATGGTYNEQFF.

The V call is TRBV28, the J call TRBJ2-7, with D possibly being TRBD1 (6 bases). This CDR3 has 12 amino acids. Trimming removed 8 bases from V and 2 bases from J, with 10 bases in between. CDR1 and CDR2 from the germline V gene are MDHEN and SYDVKM. The CDR3 sequence: CASGGQAYEQYF. The CDR3 nucleotides are TGTGCCAGCGGGGGACAAGCCTACGAGCAGTACTTC.

The chain couples TRBV19 to TRBJ2-1, with D perhaps matching TRBD2 (5 bases). Germline CDR1 LNHDA, CDR2 SQIVND (reference sequence). The CDR3 is 11 residues long. In nucleotides, the CDR3 is TGTGCGTGCGGAGGAGTGGATGAGCAGTTCTTC. It codes for CACGGVDEQFF.

J is TRBJ2-3 and V is TRBV10-3; D is ambiguous. Trimming cost V 3 bases and J 0 bases, with 7 bases left between them. This CDR3 is 14 amino acids long. CDR1 and CDR2 from the germline V gene are ENHRY and SYGVKD. This chain's CDR3 is CAISEERSTDTQYF. In DNA, the CDR3 is TGTGCCATCAGTGAAGAGCGTAGCACAGATACGCAGTATTTT.

This chain uses TRBV18 with TRBJ2-1; 10 bases fit TRBD2. The CDR3 sequence is 14 residues long. Germline loops: CDR1 KGHSH, CDR2 LQKENI. J gave up 4 bases and V 6 bases, and 3 bases lay outside the gene matches. In DNA form, the CDR3 reads TGTGCCAGCTCTATAGCGGGAGGATACAATGAGCAGTTCTTC. Amino acids: CASSIAGGYNEQFF.

This chain uses TRBV7-8 with TRBJ1-5; 8 bases match TRBD1. The CDR3 has 16 amino acids. The V gene's germline CDR1 is SGHVS and CDR2 FQNEAQ. The junction had 6 bases not matched to a gene; V was cut back by 0 bases and J by 5 bases. The chain's CDR3 is CASSLAAGTGHQPQHF. Here the CDR3 DNA reads TGTGCCAGCAGCTTAGCCGCTGGGACAGGCCATCAGCCCCAGCATTTT.

This clone was seen a single time. The rearrangement joins TRBV5-4 to TRBJ1-6; no clear D gene. The CDR3 runs to 14 residues. Germline V gene lookup returns CDR1 SGHNT and CDR2 YYREEE (reference sequence). V was trimmed by 2 bases and J by 5 bases, leaving 8 bases between them. The CDR3 spells CASSFTLDNSPLHF. CDR3 DNA sequence: TGTGCCAGCAGCTTTACGTTAGATAATTCACCCCTCCACTTT.